These T cell receptor beta chains were read from a single sample in a study of shared clonotypes between healthy human individuals. Produced via immunoSEQ multiplex PCR; TCRdb's table is partial and in-frame only. The sample holds approximately 2,300,000 clones, about nine tenths seen once. Source material: naive CD4+ T cells from PBMCs. These receptors all stem from a man aged 18 to 29 in good health. Some clones in this sample may be carry-over from other donors' samples. Both conserved end residues are trimmed from each CDR3. Fields, in order: V gene, J gene, CDR3 protein.

TRBV9	TRBJ2-4	ASSVGTSGRGGNIQY
TRBV7-6	TRBJ1-1	ASKETGGTEAF
TRBV6-6	TRBJ1-2	ASSPGNNYGYT
TRBV10-3	TRBJ1-2	AISESGQAVYGYT
TRBV14	TRBJ2-5	ASSQDLAGPQETQY
TRBV14	TRBJ2-4	ASSPGRRNIQY
TRBV27	TRBJ2-5	ASSLWGSETQY
TRBV28	TRBJ1-5	ASSSPGQGNQPQH
TRBV27	TRBJ2-1	ASSSYRDRGLIDCEQF
TRBV9	TRBJ2-2	ASSVWATGELF
TRBV7-3	TRBJ2-1	ASGLAGIRNEQF
TRBV15	TRBJ1-4	ATSRGIWADEKLF
TRBV6-6	TRBJ2-7	ASTDSGRTLYEQY